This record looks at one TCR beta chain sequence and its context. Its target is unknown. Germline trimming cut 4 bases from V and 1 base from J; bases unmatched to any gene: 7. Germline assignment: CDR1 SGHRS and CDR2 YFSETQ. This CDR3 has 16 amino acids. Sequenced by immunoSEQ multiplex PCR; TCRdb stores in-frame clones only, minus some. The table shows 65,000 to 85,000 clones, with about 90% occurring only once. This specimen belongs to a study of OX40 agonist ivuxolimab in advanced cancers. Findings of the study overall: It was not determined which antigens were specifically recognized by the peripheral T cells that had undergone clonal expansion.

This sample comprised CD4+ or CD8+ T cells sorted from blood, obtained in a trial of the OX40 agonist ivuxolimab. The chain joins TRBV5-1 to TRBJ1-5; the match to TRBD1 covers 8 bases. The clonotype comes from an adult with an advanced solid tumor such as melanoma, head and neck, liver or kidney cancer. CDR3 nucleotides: TGCGCCAGCAGCACGGGACAGGCAGGGAGCAATCAGCCCCAGCATTTT. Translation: CASSTGQAGSNQPQHF.